Listed below are T cell receptor beta chains from one sample, sequenced in a study of blood T cell repertoires in COVID-19. TCRdb keeps only in-frame clones here, not all; method: immunoSEQ multiplex PCR. The sample holds approximately 300,000 clones, approximately 82% seen once. The specimen was peripheral blood. The receptors here all came from a woman between 50 and 59 years old with acute or convalescent COVID-19. Both conserved end residues are part of each CDR3. Each record gives: D gene, J gene, clone size, V gene, CDR3 DNA, CDR3 protein. D genes are given only for firm matches. Rows may omit the clone size; those that give it use once, few, many or a size class.

-	TRBJ1-1	-	TRBV12-3/TRBV12-4	TGTGCCAGCAGTTTAACGGAGGGCACTGAAGCTTTCTTT	CASSLTEGTEAFF
-	TRBJ1-1	-	TRBV5-6	TGTGCCAGCAGGTACAGGGAAACGAACACTGAAGCTTTCTTT	CASRYRETNTEAFF
TRBD1	TRBJ1-2	-	TRBV5-6	TGTGCCAGCAGCCAGACAGGGGCCACGACAGGCTACACCTTC	CASSQTGATTGYTF
-	TRBJ2-3	-	TRBV19	TGTGCCAGTAGTATAATACTGGGGGGAGGCCCACTTGATACGCAGTATTTT	CASSIILGGGPLDTQYF
-	TRBJ2-3	-	TRBV5-4	TGTGCCAGCAGCTTTCTGAGGGGGGGCCGCGCAGATACGCAGTATTTT	CASSFLRGGRADTQYF
TRBD1	TRBJ2-5	-	TRBV6-1	TGTGCCAGCAGTGAAGCGCTTCGGGGGACAGGGGGCGACGAGACCCAGTACTTC	CASSEALRGTGGDETQYF
-	TRBJ1-1	few	TRBV6-6	TGTGCCAGCAGTACCGTGAGGACAGTGAACACTGAAGCTTTCTTT	CASSTVRTVNTEAFF
-	TRBJ1-1	-	TRBV5-1	TGCGCCAGCAGCTTGGCCCCCGGGACAAATGGTGAAGCTTTCTTT	CASSLAPGTNGEAFF
TRBD1	TRBJ1-4	-	TRBV6-5	TGTGCCAGCAGTTGGACAGGGGCAAATTATGAAAAACTGTTTTTT	CASSWTGANYEKLFF
TRBD2	TRBJ2-7	-	TRBV7-3	TGTGCCAGCAGCTTAAGAGGTAGCGGGAGAGACGAGCAGTACTTC	CASSLRGSGRDEQYF
TRBD2	TRBJ2-1	-	TRBV5-1	TGCGCCAGCAGCTTGGGGACTAGGGCTTCCTACAATGAGCAGTTCTTC	CASSLGTRASYNEQFF
-	TRBJ1-2	few	TRBV2	TGTGCCAGCAGTTTCCTTCCCCAGGGTGGCTACACCTTC	CASSFLPQGGYTF
-	TRBJ1-6	once	TRBV14	TGTGCCAGCAGCCTTACAAATTTAAATTCACCCCTCCACTTT	CASSLTNLNSPLHF
-	TRBJ2-5	-	TRBV3-1/TRBV3-2	TGTGCCAGCAGCCCCCCCGGAGGGGCCACCCAGTACTTC	CASSPPGGATQYF
-	TRBJ1-2	-	TRBV3-1/TRBV3-2	TGTGCCAGCAGACCTTCGCCTATTCCTTCCTATGGCTACACCTTC	CASRPSPIPSYGYTF
TRBD2	TRBJ2-1	-	TRBV4-2	TGTGCCAGCAGCCAAGACCCAGCGGGGGGTATCAATGAGCAGTTCTTC	CASSQDPAGGINEQFF
-	TRBJ2-3	once	TRBV5-8	TGTGCCAGCAGCCGATATCACAGCCTGGGCACAGATACGCAGTATTTT	CASSRYHSLGTDTQYF
-	TRBJ1-5	few	TRBV6-5	TGTGCCAGCAGTTACGAGCTCAATCAGCCCCAGCATTTT	CASSYELNQPQHF
-	TRBJ1-2	-	TRBV30	TGTGCCTGGAGGGGCGCCGGGGGGGACGGCTACACCTTC	CAWRGAGGDGYTF
TRBD2	TRBJ2-1	-	TRBV7-2	TGTGCCAGCAGCAAGACTAGCGGGGGAGACAATGAGCAGTTCTTC	CASSKTSGGDNEQFF
TRBD2	TRBJ2-2	-	TRBV29-1	TGCAGCGTCATCGGCGGCGGGAGCGACTCGGCCGGGGAGCTGTTTTTT	CSVIGGGSDSAGELFF
-	TRBJ1-1	-	TRBV5-1	TGCGCCAGCAGCTTGAGGGAGAGTCCAACTGAAGCTTTCTTT	CASSLRESPTEAFF
-	TRBJ1-5	-	TRBV2	TGTGCCAGCAGTGATCGGGCAGCAGGGCAGCCCCAGCATTTT	CASSDRAAGQPQHF
-	TRBJ2-1	-	TRBV27	TGTGCCAGCAGTTTATCCCCAGGGAATGAGCAGTTCTTC	CASSLSPGNEQFF
-	TRBJ2-3	-	TRBV15	TGTGCCACCAGCAGAGAGCGGGAAGGGGCCACAGATACGCAGTATTTT	CATSREREGATDTQYF
-	TRBJ2-3	once	TRBV9	TGTGCCAGCATGAGAGGGTTAGAGGGCCCAGATACGCAGTATTTT	CASMRGLEGPDTQYF
TRBD1	TRBJ2-5	-	TRBV10-1	TGCGCCAGCAGTTCTGAGGACAGGGAGACCCAGTACTTC	CASSSEDRETQYF
-	TRBJ2-3	-	TRBV10-1	TGCGCCAGCAGTGAGTTATATGACAGACCCACAGATACGCAGTATTTT	CASSELYDRPTDTQYF
-	TRBJ2-2	-	TRBV29-1	TGCAGCGTCATTGACAGCGAGAACACCGGGGAGCTGTTTTTT	CSVIDSENTGELFF
TRBD2	TRBJ2-1	-	TRBV7-8	TGTGCCAGCAGCCCCGGACTAGCCGGTGGTTGGGCAAGCTCCTACAATGAGCAGTTCTTC	CASSPGLAGGWASSYNEQFF
-	TRBJ1-1	-	TRBV5-1	TGCGCCAGCAAAGGCACAGAGAACACTGAAGCTTTCTTT	CASKGTENTEAFF
-	TRBJ1-2	-	TRBV29-1	TGCAGCGCTTCCGAGGGGGTGGACTATGGCTACACCTTC	CSASEGVDYGYTF
-	TRBJ1-2	-	TRBV5-6	TGTGCCAGCAGCTTGGGCGGAGATGGCTACACCTTC	CASSLGGDGYTF
TRBD2	TRBJ2-1	-	TRBV4-2	TGTGCCAGCAGCCAGGGAGGGTACAATGAGCAGTTCTTC	CASSQGGYNEQFF
TRBD1	TRBJ2-7	-	TRBV18	TGTGCCAGCTCCCGGCCGGAGACAGGGCTCGACGAGCAGTACTTC	CASSRPETGLDEQYF
TRBD1	TRBJ1-2	-	TRBV20-1	TGCAGTGCTAGTTCATTCTCCGTGGACCCGGGACAGGAAGGCTACACCTTC	CSASSFSVDPGQEGYTF
TRBD1	TRBJ1-1	-	TRBV19	TGTGCCAGTAGCTATCAGGGGGACACTGAAGCTTTCTTT	CASSYQGDTEAFF
TRBD2	TRBJ2-7	-	TRBV5-1	TGCGCCAGCAGCAATAGCGGGGGGCCCTACGAGCAGTACTTC	CASSNSGGPYEQYF
-	TRBJ1-1	-	TRBV5-4	TGTGCCAGCAGCGAGGGGGTCACTGAAGCTTTCTTT	CASSEGVTEAFF
-	TRBJ2-5	-	TRBV30	TGTGCCTGGAGTGTCCCGGGATTAGCCCAGTACTTC	CAWSVPGLAQYF
-	TRBJ1-6	once	TRBV18	TGTGCCAGCTCACCCCGGACAGCCTCGACCGATTCACCCCTCCACTTT	CASSPRTASTDSPLHF
TRBD1	TRBJ1-1	-	TRBV11-2	TGTGCCAGCAGCCTGGGACAGGACACTGAAGCTTTCTTT	CASSLGQDTEAFF
TRBD1	TRBJ1-4	-	TRBV29-1	TGCAGCGTTAAGACAGGGTCTAATGAAAAACTGTTTTTT	CSVKTGSNEKLFF
TRBD2	TRBJ2-1	-	TRBV10-3	TGTGCCACCGAGCGGGATAGCTCCTACAATGAGCAGTTCTTC	CATERDSSYNEQFF
-	TRBJ2-6	-	TRBV7-2	TGTGCCAGCAGCTCTCCGGGGGTGGGGGCCAACGTCCTGACTTTC	CASSSPGVGANVLTF
-	TRBJ2-5	few	TRBV18	TGTGCCAGCCACTACCGGGAAGAGACCCAGTACTTC	CASHYREETQYF
-	TRBJ2-1	-	TRBV12-1	TGTGCCAGCAGCTTTGGGGCGAGCTCCTACAATGAGCAGTTCTTC	CASSFGASSYNEQFF
TRBD1	TRBJ1-2	once	TRBV2	TGTGCCAGCAGTATTAACAGGGGGGAGGATGGCTACACCTTC	CASSINRGEDGYTF
-	TRBJ1-6	-	TRBV3-1/TRBV3-2	TGTGCCAGCAGCTCTTATAATTCACCCCTCCACTTT	CASSSYNSPLHF
-	TRBJ2-1	-	TRBV6-6	TGTGCCAGCAGGTCGACTAGTTATCTGTTCTTC	CASRSTSYLFF
-	TRBJ2-5	-	TRBV9	TGTGCCAGCAGCGCCAGCCAAGAGACCCAGTACTTC	CASSASQETQYF
-	TRBJ1-3	-	TRBV19	TGTGCCAGTACTGATACAGTCTCTGGAAACACCATATATTTT	CASTDTVSGNTIYF
TRBD1	TRBJ1-3	-	TRBV5-1	TGCGCCAGCAGCCCCGGACAGGGTGGGTCTGGAAACACCATATATTTT	CASSPGQGGSGNTIYF
-	TRBJ1-1	-	TRBV6-5	TGTGCCAGCAGTTACTCGGTACCCCCCGGGTACACTGAAGCTTTCTTT	CASSYSVPPGYTEAFF
TRBD2	TRBJ2-1	few	TRBV5-1	TGCGCCAGCAGCTTGGCCCCCGGGGGGAACAATGAGCAGTTCTTC	CASSLAPGGNNEQFF
-	TRBJ1-2	-	TRBV9	TGTGCCAGCAGCCTACGCGGGAGCTATGGCTACACCTTC	CASSLRGSYGYTF
-	TRBJ1-1	-	TRBV6-5	TGTGCCAGCAGAAGCTTCCGCACTGAAGCTTTCTTT	CASRSFRTEAFF